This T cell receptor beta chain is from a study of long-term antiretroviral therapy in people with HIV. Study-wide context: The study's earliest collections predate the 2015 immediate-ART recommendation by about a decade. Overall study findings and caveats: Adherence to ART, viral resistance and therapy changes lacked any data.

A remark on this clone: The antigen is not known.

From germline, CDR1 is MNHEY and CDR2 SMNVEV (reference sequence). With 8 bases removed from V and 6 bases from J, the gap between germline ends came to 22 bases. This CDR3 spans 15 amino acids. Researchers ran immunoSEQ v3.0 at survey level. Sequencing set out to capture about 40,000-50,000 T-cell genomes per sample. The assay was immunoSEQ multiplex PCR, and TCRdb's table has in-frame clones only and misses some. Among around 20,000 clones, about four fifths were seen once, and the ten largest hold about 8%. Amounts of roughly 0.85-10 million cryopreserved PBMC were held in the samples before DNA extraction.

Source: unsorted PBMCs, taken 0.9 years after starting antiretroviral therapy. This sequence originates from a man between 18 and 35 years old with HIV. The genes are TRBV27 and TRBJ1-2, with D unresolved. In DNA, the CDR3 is TGTGCCAGCCGGACCACAAAATGGGGAAACGATGGCTACACCTTC. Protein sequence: CASRTTKWGNDGYTF.